These T cell receptor beta chains were read from a single sample in a study of T cells in Graves' hyperthyroidism and ophthalmopathy. Via MiXCR, TCRdb re-called the multiplex PCR reads, giving one row per CDR3 protein. The sample records 540,000 or so distinct CDR3 sequences, about 15% being singletons. Material: blood. These receptors came from a woman aged 25 to 39 with Graves' hyperthyroidism. Each CDR3 is given with its conserved first and last residue. Each record gives: D gene, V gene, clone size, J gene, CDR3 protein, CDR3 DNA. The D gene is left open where the match is weak. Expanded clones get a size class; other rows say once, few or many, or leave the size out.

D gene: TRBD2
V gene: TRBV4-1
clone size: NA
J gene: TRBJ2-5
CDR3 protein: CASSQGLRVAGEETQYF
CDR3 DNA: TGCGCCAGCAGCCAAGGCCTCCGGGTAGCGGGAGAAGAGACCCAGTACTTC

D gene: TRBD2
V gene: TRBV7-9
clone size: few
J gene: TRBJ2-1
CDR3 protein: CASSQTLAGNEQFF
CDR3 DNA: TGTGCCAGCAGCCAAACCTTAGCGGGCAATGAGCAGTTCTTC

D gene: TRBD1
V gene: TRBV10-3
clone size: NA
J gene: TRBJ2-3
CDR3 protein: CAISESWDRPDTQYF
CDR3 DNA: TGTGCCATCAGTGAGTCCTGGGACAGACCAGATACGCAGTATTTT

D gene: NA
V gene: TRBV7-3
clone size: many
J gene: TRBJ1-1
CDR3 protein: CASSLVPRGTEAFF
CDR3 DNA: TGTGCCAGCAGCTTAGTACCTAGGGGCACTGAAGCTTTCTTT

D gene: NA
V gene: TRBV3-1
clone size: few
J gene: TRBJ2-2
CDR3 protein: CASRDWGMNTGELFF
CDR3 DNA: TGTGCCAGCAGGGACTGGGGGATGAACACCGGGGAGCTGTTTTTT

D gene: TRBD1
V gene: TRBV20-1
clone size: many
J gene: TRBJ2-7
CDR3 protein: CSARTAGGFYEQYF
CDR3 DNA: TGCAGTGCTAGAACGGCAGGGGGATTTTACGAGCAGTACTTC

D gene: NA
V gene: TRBV20-1
clone size: many
J gene: TRBJ2-1
CDR3 protein: CSARIPSRSYNEQFF
CDR3 DNA: TGCAGTGCTAGAATCCCGAGCAGGTCCTACAATGAGCAGTTCTTC

D gene: TRBD2
V gene: TRBV5-1
clone size: once
J gene: TRBJ2-7
CDR3 protein: CASTPDGLAGSYEQYF
CDR3 DNA: TGCGCCAGCACCCCCGACGGGCTAGCGGGATCCTACGAGCAGTACTTC

D gene: TRBD2
V gene: TRBV9
clone size: NA
J gene: TRBJ2-7
CDR3 protein: CASSATSGRNEQYF
CDR3 DNA: TGTGCCAGCAGCGCGACTAGCGGGAGGAACGAGCAGTACTTC

D gene: NA
V gene: TRBV11-2
clone size: NA
J gene: TRBJ2-7
CDR3 protein: CASSLVSGRLADEQYF
CDR3 DNA: TGTGCCAGCAGCTTAGTTTCGGGGCGATTGGCCGACGAGCAGTACTTC

D gene: NA
V gene: TRBV4-1
clone size: few
J gene: TRBJ1-2
CDR3 protein: CASSQDRGEVNYGYTF
CDR3 DNA: TGCGCCAGCAGCCAAGATAGAGGGGAAGTCAACTATGGCTACACCTTC

D gene: NA
V gene: TRBV19
clone size: few
J gene: TRBJ2-7
CDR3 protein: CASSMASTTYEQYF
CDR3 DNA: TGTGCCAGTAGTATGGCCAGCACTACCTACGAGCAGTACTTC

D gene: NA
V gene: TRBV11-2
clone size: many
J gene: TRBJ2-6
CDR3 protein: CASSLGGGGANVLTF
CDR3 DNA: TGTGCCAGCAGCTTAGGAGGGGGTGGGGCCAACGTCCTGACTTTC

D gene: TRBD1
V gene: TRBV29-1
clone size: NA
J gene: TRBJ1-2
CDR3 protein: CSVGDRGYGYTF
CDR3 DNA: TGCAGCGTTGGAGACAGGGGCTATGGCTACACCTTC

D gene: TRBD1
V gene: TRBV2
clone size: NA
J gene: TRBJ2-3
CDR3 protein: CASRQTGVRDTQYF
CDR3 DNA: TGTGCCAGCAGGCAGACAGGGGTCAGGGATACGCAGTATTTT

D gene: NA
V gene: TRBV7-3
clone size: NA
J gene: TRBJ2-6
CDR3 protein: CASSRELSGANVLTF
CDR3 DNA: TGTGCCAGCAGCCGGGAGTTGTCTGGGGCCAACGTCCTGACTTTC

D gene: NA
V gene: TRBV27
clone size: many
J gene: TRBJ1-5
CDR3 protein: CASSLREGNQPQHF
CDR3 DNA: TGTGCCAGCAGTTTAAGAGAGGGCAATCAGCCCCAGCATTTT

D gene: TRBD2
V gene: TRBV7-6
clone size: few
J gene: TRBJ2-7
CDR3 protein: CASSRLAGDYEQYF
CDR3 DNA: TGTGCCAGCAGCCGACTAGCGGGAGACTACGAGCAGTACTTC

D gene: TRBD2
V gene: TRBV12-3/TRBV12-4
clone size: many
J gene: TRBJ2-3
CDR3 protein: CASSQPGTSEADTQYF
CDR3 DNA: TGTGCCAGCAGTCAACCCGGGACTAGCGAAGCAGATACGCAGTATTTT

D gene: NA
V gene: TRBV5-6
clone size: NA
J gene: TRBJ2-1
CDR3 protein: CASSFYSSYNEQFF
CDR3 DNA: TGTGCCAGCAGCTTCTACAGCTCCTACAATGAGCAGTTCTTC

D gene: NA
V gene: TRBV3-1
clone size: few
J gene: TRBJ2-2
CDR3 protein: CASSVDIRTGELFF
CDR3 DNA: TGTGCCAGCAGCGTGGACATACGCACCGGGGAGCTGTTTTTT

D gene: TRBD2
V gene: TRBV2
clone size: many
J gene: TRBJ2-3
CDR3 protein: CASSESGIGADTQYF
CDR3 DNA: TGTGCCAGCAGTGAAAGCGGGATTGGGGCAGATACGCAGTATTTT

D gene: TRBD1
V gene: TRBV30
clone size: many
J gene: TRBJ1-1
CDR3 protein: CAEVPGTGVPNTEAFF
CDR3 DNA: TGTGCCGAAGTCCCCGGGACAGGGGTCCCTAACACTGAAGCTTTCTTT

D gene: TRBD2
V gene: TRBV12-3/TRBV12-4
clone size: few
J gene: TRBJ2-3
CDR3 protein: CASSLRLAGDSDTQYF
CDR3 DNA: TGTGCCAGCAGCCTTAGACTAGCGGGAGATTCAGATACGCAGTATTTT

D gene: TRBD1
V gene: TRBV4-1
clone size: NA
J gene: TRBJ1-1
CDR3 protein: CASSQEQGAGTEAFF
CDR3 DNA: TGCGCCAGCAGCCAAGAGCAGGGGGCTGGCACTGAAGCTTTCTTT

D gene: NA
V gene: TRBV9
clone size: many
J gene: TRBJ2-3
CDR3 protein: CASSVWDSSRGTDTQYF
CDR3 DNA: TGTGCCAGCAGCGTATGGGACTCCTCTAGGGGCACAGATACGCAGTATTTT

D gene: NA
V gene: TRBV11-3
clone size: many
J gene: TRBJ2-1
CDR3 protein: CASSLGTGTGPYNEQFF
CDR3 DNA: TGTGCCAGCAGCTTAGGGACCGGCACAGGCCCCTACAATGAGCAGTTCTTC

D gene: TRBD1
V gene: TRBV7-3
clone size: NA
J gene: TRBJ1-2
CDR3 protein: CASSGRGGNYGYTF
CDR3 DNA: TGTGCCAGCAGCGGCAGGGGGGGAAACTATGGCTACACCTTC

D gene: TRBD1
V gene: TRBV5-1
clone size: NA
J gene: TRBJ1-4
CDR3 protein: CASSTGQGDEKLFF
CDR3 DNA: TGCGCCAGCAGCACGGGACAGGGTGATGAAAAACTGTTTTTT

D gene: TRBD1
V gene: TRBV2
clone size: many
J gene: TRBJ2-1
CDR3 protein: CASRGTGSVEQFF
CDR3 DNA: TGTGCCAGCCGTGGGACAGGGAGTGTTGAGCAGTTCTTC

D gene: TRBD2
V gene: TRBV9
clone size: few
J gene: TRBJ2-1
CDR3 protein: CASSVELAGEGVYNEQFF
CDR3 DNA: TGTGCCAGCAGCGTAGAACTAGCGGGAGAGGGCGTCTACAATGAGCAGTTCTTC

D gene: TRBD1
V gene: TRBV2
clone size: many
J gene: TRBJ1-6
CDR3 protein: CASSEPGQGPTPLHF
CDR3 DNA: TGTGCCAGCAGTGAACCGGGACAGGGTCCGACACCCCTCCACTTT

D gene: NA
V gene: TRBV6-1
clone size: few
J gene: TRBJ2-5
CDR3 protein: CATGETQETQYF
CDR3 DNA: TGTGCTACGGGAGAAACGCAAGAGACCCAGTACTTC

D gene: TRBD1
V gene: TRBV10-3
clone size: many
J gene: TRBJ2-7
CDR3 protein: CASRQGSYEQYF
CDR3 DNA: TGTGCCAGCAGACAGGGTTCCTACGAGCAGTACTTC

D gene: TRBD2
V gene: TRBV25-1
clone size: few
J gene: TRBJ2-1
CDR3 protein: CASSPLGLAGLRNEQFF
CDR3 DNA: TGTGCCAGCAGTCCACTGGGACTAGCGGGCCTTAGGAATGAGCAGTTCTTC

D gene: NA
V gene: TRBV12-3/TRBV12-4
clone size: many
J gene: TRBJ2-5
CDR3 protein: CASSHPRDSQEAQYF
CDR3 DNA: TGTGCCAGCAGTCACCCCCGGGACTCCCAAGAGGCCCAGTACTTC

D gene: TRBD1
V gene: TRBV6-1
clone size: few
J gene: TRBJ2-7
CDR3 protein: CASTESTGGFNEQYF
CDR3 DNA: TGTGCCAGCACTGAATCTACAGGGGGCTTCAACGAGCAGTACTTC

D gene: NA
V gene: TRBV5-6
clone size: many
J gene: TRBJ2-3
CDR3 protein: CASSFIEVAGDTQYF
CDR3 DNA: TGTGCCAGCAGCTTCATTGAAGTAGCAGGGGATACGCAGTATTTT

D gene: NA
V gene: TRBV5-6
clone size: NA
J gene: TRBJ2-7
CDR3 protein: CASSFRLEQYF
CDR3 DNA: TGTGCCAGCAGTTTCCGGCTCGAGCAGTACTTC

D gene: TRBD2
V gene: TRBV11-2
clone size: many
J gene: TRBJ2-3
CDR3 protein: CASSLPREAATETDTQYF
CDR3 DNA: TGTGCCAGCAGCTTACCCCGGGAGGCAGCAACTGAAACAGATACGCAGTATTTT

D gene: NA
V gene: TRBV4-1
clone size: few
J gene: TRBJ1-4
CDR3 protein: CASSQEVSRGLGEKLFF
CDR3 DNA: TGCGCCAGCAGCCAAGAGGTGAGCCGAGGTCTCGGTGAAAAACTGTTTTTT

D gene: NA
V gene: TRBV3-1
clone size: few
J gene: TRBJ2-4
CDR3 protein: CASSPASEGRAKNIQYF
CDR3 DNA: TGTGCCAGCAGCCCGGCGAGTGAGGGCCGAGCCAAAAACATTCAGTACTTC

D gene: NA
V gene: TRBV4-1
clone size: many
J gene: TRBJ1-1
CDR3 protein: CASSQGLPNTEAFF
CDR3 DNA: TGCGCCAGCAGCCAGGGACTGCCGAACACTGAAGCTTTCTTT

D gene: TRBD1
V gene: TRBV5-1
clone size: many
J gene: TRBJ1-1
CDR3 protein: CASRTGGWNTEAFF
CDR3 DNA: TGCGCCAGCAGGACAGGGGGCTGGAACACTGAAGCTTTCTTT

D gene: NA
V gene: TRBV5-6
clone size: many
J gene: TRBJ1-2
CDR3 protein: CASSSIAGRGGYGYTF
CDR3 DNA: TGTGCCAGCAGCTCAATAGCCGGCAGGGGAGGATATGGCTACACCTTC

D gene: NA
V gene: TRBV27
clone size: few
J gene: TRBJ1-4
CDR3 protein: CASRRGINGEKLFF
CDR3 DNA: TGTGCCAGCAGGAGGGGGATTAACGGTGAAAAACTGTTTTTT

D gene: NA
V gene: TRBV6-2/TRBV6-3
clone size: many
J gene: TRBJ2-7
CDR3 protein: CASSYTVFLSYEQYF
CDR3 DNA: TGTGCCAGCAGTTATACGGTGTTTCTCTCCTACGAGCAGTACTTC

D gene: TRBD2
V gene: TRBV20-1
clone size: many
J gene: TRBJ2-5
CDR3 protein: CSASSSGISFSETQYF
CDR3 DNA: TGCAGTGCTAGTAGCAGCGGGATCTCCTTTTCGGAGACCCAGTACTTC

D gene: NA
V gene: TRBV27
clone size: many
J gene: TRBJ2-7
CDR3 protein: CASSSSRALYEQYF
CDR3 DNA: TGTGCCAGCAGTTCATCTAGGGCACTCTACGAGCAGTACTTC

D gene: TRBD1
V gene: TRBV2
clone size: NA
J gene: TRBJ1-5
CDR3 protein: CASTMGQGLNSNQPQHF
CDR3 DNA: TGTGCCAGCACCATGGGACAGGGGTTGAATAGCAATCAGCCCCAGCATTTT

D gene: TRBD1
V gene: TRBV5-1
clone size: NA
J gene: TRBJ1-2
CDR3 protein: CASSGGQGGTSNYGYTF
CDR3 DNA: TGCGCCAGCAGCGGGGGACAGGGGGGGACTTCTAACTATGGCTACACCTTC

D gene: TRBD1
V gene: TRBV10-3
clone size: few
J gene: TRBJ1-1
CDR3 protein: CAIYQGGDTEAFF
CDR3 DNA: TGTGCCATCTACCAGGGGGGGGACACTGAAGCTTTCTTT

D gene: NA
V gene: TRBV28
clone size: many
J gene: TRBJ2-4
CDR3 protein: CASSPRTLIAKNIQYF
CDR3 DNA: TGTGCCAGCAGCCCCCGTACTTTGATAGCCAAAAACATTCAGTACTTC